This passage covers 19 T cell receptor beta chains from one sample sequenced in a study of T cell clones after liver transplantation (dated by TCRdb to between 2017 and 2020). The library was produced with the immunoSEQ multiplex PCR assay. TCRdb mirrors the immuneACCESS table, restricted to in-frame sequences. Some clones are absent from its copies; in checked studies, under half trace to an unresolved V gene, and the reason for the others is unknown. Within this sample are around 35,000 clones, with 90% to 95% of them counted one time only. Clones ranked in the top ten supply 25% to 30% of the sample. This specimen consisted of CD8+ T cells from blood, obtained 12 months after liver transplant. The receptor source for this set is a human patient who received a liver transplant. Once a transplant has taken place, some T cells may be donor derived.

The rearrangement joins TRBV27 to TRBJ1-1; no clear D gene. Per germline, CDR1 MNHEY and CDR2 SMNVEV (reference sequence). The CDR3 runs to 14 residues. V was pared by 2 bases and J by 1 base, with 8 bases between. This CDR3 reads CASSLQVANTEAFF. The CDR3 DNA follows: TGTGCCAGCAGTTTACAGGTAGCGAACACTGAAGCTTTCTTT.

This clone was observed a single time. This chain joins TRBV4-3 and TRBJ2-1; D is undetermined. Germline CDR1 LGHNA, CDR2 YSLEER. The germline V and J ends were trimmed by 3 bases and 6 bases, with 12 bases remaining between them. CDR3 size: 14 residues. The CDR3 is CASSHLSETNEQFF. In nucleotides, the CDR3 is TGCGCCAGCAGCCACCTATCTGAAACCAATGAGCAGTTCTTC.

The CDR3 spells CASSLASGESPDTQYF. DNA for the CDR3: TGTGCCAGCAGCTTAGCATCGGGGGAGTCGCCTGATACGCAGTATTTT. The chain has TRBV7-9 and TRBJ2-3, with D perhaps TRBD2 (6 bases). Germline V gene lookup returns CDR1 SEHNR and CDR2 FQNEAQ (reference sequence). The CDR3 loop spans 16 amino acids. V was pared by 0 bases and J by 6 bases, with 16 bases between.

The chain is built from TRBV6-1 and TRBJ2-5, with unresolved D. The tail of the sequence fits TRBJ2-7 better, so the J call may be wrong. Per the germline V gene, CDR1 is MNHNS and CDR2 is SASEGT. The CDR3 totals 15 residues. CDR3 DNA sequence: TGTGCCAGCGTGGAGAAGGGAAAGCCCTCCTACGAGCAGTACTTC. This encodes CASVEKGKPSYEQYF.

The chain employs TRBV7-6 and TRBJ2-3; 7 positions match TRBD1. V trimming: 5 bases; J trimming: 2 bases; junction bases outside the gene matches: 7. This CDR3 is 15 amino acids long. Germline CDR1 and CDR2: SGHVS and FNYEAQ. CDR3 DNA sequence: TGTGCCAGCAGCACCGCCAAGGGGGCCACAGATACGCAGTATTTT. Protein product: CASSTAKGATDTQYF.

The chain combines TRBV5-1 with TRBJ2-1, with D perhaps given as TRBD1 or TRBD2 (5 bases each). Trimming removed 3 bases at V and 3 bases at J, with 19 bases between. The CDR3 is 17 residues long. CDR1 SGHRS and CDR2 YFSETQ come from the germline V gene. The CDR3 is CASSSEVGRVHYNEQFF. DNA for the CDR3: TGCGCCAGCAGCTCGGAGGTGGGCAGGGTCCACTACAATGAGCAGTTCTTC.

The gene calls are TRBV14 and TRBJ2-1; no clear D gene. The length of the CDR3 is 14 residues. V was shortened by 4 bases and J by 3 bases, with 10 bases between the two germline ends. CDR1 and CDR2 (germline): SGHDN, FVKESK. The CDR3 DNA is TGTGCCAGCAGCCGAAGGGAAGGCTACAATGAGCAGTTCTTC. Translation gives CASSRREGYNEQFF.

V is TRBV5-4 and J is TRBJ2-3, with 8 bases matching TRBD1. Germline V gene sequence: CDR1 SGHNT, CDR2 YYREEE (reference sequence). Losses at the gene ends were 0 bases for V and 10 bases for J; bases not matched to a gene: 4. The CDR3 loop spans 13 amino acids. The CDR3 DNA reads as TGTGCCAGCAGCTTGGACAGGGGGGATGCGCAGTATTTT. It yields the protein CASSLDRGDAQYF.

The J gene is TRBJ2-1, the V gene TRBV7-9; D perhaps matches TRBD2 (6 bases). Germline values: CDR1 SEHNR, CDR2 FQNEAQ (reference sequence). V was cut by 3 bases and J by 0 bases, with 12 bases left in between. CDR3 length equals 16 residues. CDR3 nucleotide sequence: TGTGCCAGCAGCTTCACCGCGGGATCCTCCTACAATGAGCAGTTCTTC. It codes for CASSFTAGSSYNEQFF.

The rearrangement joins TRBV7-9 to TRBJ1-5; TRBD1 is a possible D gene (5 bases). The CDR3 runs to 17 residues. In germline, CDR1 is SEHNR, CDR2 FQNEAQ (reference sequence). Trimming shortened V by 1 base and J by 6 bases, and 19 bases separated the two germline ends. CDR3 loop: CASSLEAAGSLGQPQHF. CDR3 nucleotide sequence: TGTGCCAGCAGCTTAGAGGCGGCAGGGAGTCTCGGTCAGCCCCAGCATTTT.

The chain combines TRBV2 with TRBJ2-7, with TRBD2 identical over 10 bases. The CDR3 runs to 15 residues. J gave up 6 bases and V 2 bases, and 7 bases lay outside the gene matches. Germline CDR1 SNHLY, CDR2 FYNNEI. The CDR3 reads CASSERLAGGGEQYF. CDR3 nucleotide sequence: TGTGCCAGCAGTGAAAGGTTAGCGGGAGGTGGCGAGCAGTACTTC.

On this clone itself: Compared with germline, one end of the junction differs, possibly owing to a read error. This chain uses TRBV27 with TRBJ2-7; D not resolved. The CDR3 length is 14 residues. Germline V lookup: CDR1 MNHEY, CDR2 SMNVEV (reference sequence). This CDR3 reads CAGSYHGPGHWQYF. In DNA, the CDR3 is TGTGCCGGCAGTTACCACGGGCCCGGGCATTGGCAGTACTTC.

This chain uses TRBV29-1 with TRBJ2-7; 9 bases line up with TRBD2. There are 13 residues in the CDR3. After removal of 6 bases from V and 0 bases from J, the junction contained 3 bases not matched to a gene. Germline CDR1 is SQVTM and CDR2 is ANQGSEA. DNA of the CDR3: TGCAGCGTGATTAGCGGGAGCTCCTACGAGCAGTACTTC. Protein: CSVISGSSYEQYF.

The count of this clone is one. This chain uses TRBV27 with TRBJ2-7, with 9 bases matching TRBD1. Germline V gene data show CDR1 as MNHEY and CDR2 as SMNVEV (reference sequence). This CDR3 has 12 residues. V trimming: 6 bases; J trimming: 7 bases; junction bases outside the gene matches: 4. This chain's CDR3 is CASSGTGREQYF. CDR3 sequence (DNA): TGTGCCAGCAGCGGGACAGGGCGGGAGCAGTACTTC.

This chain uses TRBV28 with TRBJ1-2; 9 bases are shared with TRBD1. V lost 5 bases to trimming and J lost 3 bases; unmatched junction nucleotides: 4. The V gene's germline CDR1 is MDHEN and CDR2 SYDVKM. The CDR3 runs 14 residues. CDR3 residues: CASSPWTGDYGYTF. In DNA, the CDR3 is TGTGCCAGCAGTCCCTGGACAGGGGACTATGGCTACACCTTC.

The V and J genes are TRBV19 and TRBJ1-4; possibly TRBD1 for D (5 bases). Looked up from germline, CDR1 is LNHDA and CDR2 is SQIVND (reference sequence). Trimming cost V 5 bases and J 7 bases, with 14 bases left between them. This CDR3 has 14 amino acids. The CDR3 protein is CASSSRAGVEKLFF. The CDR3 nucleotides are TGTGCCAGTAGTTCCAGGGCCGGAGTTGAAAAACTGTTTTTT. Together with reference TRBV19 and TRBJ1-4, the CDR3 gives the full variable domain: DGGITQSPKYLFRKEGQNVTLSCEQNLNHDAMYWYRQDPGQGLRLIYYSQIVNDFQKGDIAEGYSVSREKKESFPLTVTSAQKNPTAFYLCASSSRAGVEKLFFGSGTQLSVL.

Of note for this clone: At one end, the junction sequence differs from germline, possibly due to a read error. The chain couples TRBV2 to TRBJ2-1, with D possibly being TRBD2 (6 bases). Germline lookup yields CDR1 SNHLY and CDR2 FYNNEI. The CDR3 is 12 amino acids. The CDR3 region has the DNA TGTGCCAGCAGTGGGGGTAGCGGCCCCGCGATCTTC. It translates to CASSGGSGPAIF.

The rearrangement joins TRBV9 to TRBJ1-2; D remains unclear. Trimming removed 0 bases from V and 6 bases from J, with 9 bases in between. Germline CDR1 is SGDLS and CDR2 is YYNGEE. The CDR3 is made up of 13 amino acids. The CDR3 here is CASSVVYGDGYTF. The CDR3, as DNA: TGTGCCAGCAGCGTAGTGTATGGAGATGGCTACACCTTC.

CDR3 sequence (DNA): TGTGCCAGCAGTCTTACGGGCGGGAGCGCAGATACGCAGTATTTT. Protein: CASSLTGGSADTQYF. The gene calls are TRBV6-5 and TRBJ2-3; 7 bases are shared with TRBD2. This CDR3 has 15 amino acids. Germline CDR1 and CDR2: MNHEY and SVGAGI. J lost 4 bases, V lost 5 bases, and 9 bases had no gene match.